The 23 T cell receptor beta chains below come from one sample, sequenced in a study of molecular identifiers for immune sequencing clone quantification. A single record per CDR3 protein comes from TCRdb applying MiXCR to the PCR reads. The sample includes about 510,000 distinct CDR3 sequences, around 23% seen only once; the top ten take around 0.79%. The sequencing input was naive CD8+ T cells from blood, with Jurkat cell RNA spiked in. Subset noted: FACS-sorted CD8+CD4-CCR7+CD45RA+ naive T cells. The source of these receptors is a human donor in good health. Some libraries in this study had Jurkat cell RNA spiked in.

Note on this clonotype: With a much larger clone just one base away, this may be a read error. This chain uses TRBV13 with TRBJ2-7; 7 nucleotides agree with TRBD1. This CDR3 contains 13 residues. Germline loops: CDR1 PRHDT, CDR2 FYEKMQ (reference sequence). Here the CDR3 DNA reads TGTGCCAGCAGCGAAATACAGGGGTACGAGCAGGACTTC. This encodes CASSEIQGYEQDF.

J is TRBJ2-7 and V is TRBV6-5, with 8 bases that match TRBD2. The V segment lost 5 bases and the J segment 2 bases; nucleotides outside the gene matches: 11. Germline V gives CDR1 MNHEY, CDR2 SVGAGI. The CDR3 loop spans 16 amino acids. The CDR3 region is CASSPFFPGGAYEQYF. CDR3 bases: TGTGCCAGCAGTCCGTTCTTTCCCGGGGGGGCCTACGAGCAGTACTTC.

This chain uses TRBV6-6 with TRBJ1-4; no clear D. V was cut by 0 bases and J by 4 bases, with 6 bases left in between. The CDR3 covers 14 residues. Germline lookup yields CDR1 MNHNY and CDR2 SVGAGI (reference sequence). The CDR3 here is CASSYSSFNEKLFF. CDR3 DNA sequence: TGTGCCAGCAGTTACTCCAGTTTTAATGAAAAACTGTTTTTT.

Concerning this clonotype itself: A much larger clone sits a single nucleotide away, making a read error possible. The chain carries TRBV29-1 and TRBJ1-2, with 8 bases aligning to TRBD1. The CDR3 length is 18 residues. CDR1 is SQVTM and CDR2 is ANQGSEA in the germline V gene. As DNA, the CDR3 is TGCAGCGTTGAGTCGGCGGAACCCGGACAGGGAGCTAACTATGACTACACCTTC. This gives the protein CSVESAEPGQGANYDYTF.

On this clonotype itself: A read error is possible here, since a much larger clone lies one base away. The chain couples TRBV27 to TRBJ2-3; possible D gene TRBD2, 5 bases. Germline CDR1 is MNHEY and CDR2 is SMNVEV (reference sequence). The germline V and J ends were trimmed by 4 bases and 3 bases, with 17 bases remaining between them. This CDR3 has 16 residues. CDR3 bases: TGTGCCAGCAGTTCGATAGCGTGGGCCCCGACAGATACGCAGTATTTT. Protein product: CASSSIAWAPTDTQYF.

The chain recombines TRBV5-1 with TRBJ2-7, with D perhaps TRBD2 (7 bases). V lost 1 base, J lost 1 base, and 18 bases lay in between. The CDR3 consists of 17 residues. Per the germline V gene, CDR1 is SGHRS and CDR2 is YFSETQ. CDR3 in DNA: TGCGCCAGCAGCTTGAGGGGGGGCACAACGCCATCCTACGAGCAGTACTTC. As protein: CASSLRGGTTPSYEQYF.

The chain joins TRBV4-3 to TRBJ2-7; possibly TRBD1 for D (6 bases). Germline V gives CDR1 LGHNA, CDR2 YSLEER. Trimming pared 0 bases from V and 9 bases from J, leaving 18 bases between. The CDR3 has 15 residues. In nucleotides, the CDR3 is TGCGCCAGCAGCCAAGATATCGCCGGGACAAGCGGGCAGTACTTC. Translated: CASSQDIAGTSGQYF.

Worth noting for this clonotype: One junction end disagrees with the germline gene, perhaps due to a read error. This sequence joins TRBV6-2 or TRBV6-3 and TRBJ2-1; TRBD2 matches 7 bases. This CDR3 contains 15 residues. Germline values: CDR1 MNHEY, CDR2 SVGEGT. The CDR3 sequence: CASNLHGGDYNGQFF. CDR3 sequence (DNA): TGTGCCAGCAACTTACATGGGGGGGACTACAATGGGCAGTTCTTC.

In this sample, this clonotype turned up once. A much larger clone is a single base away; this may be a read error. V usage is TRBV4-1 and J usage is TRBJ2-7; 9 bases are shared with TRBD1. The CDR3 sequence is 16 residues long. CDR1 MGHRA and CDR2 YSYEKL come from the germline V gene. J was trimmed by 9 bases and V by 1 base; bases with no gene match: 13. The CDR3 loop reads CASSQAPGTGPHGQYF. The CDR3, as DNA: TGCGCCAGCAGCCAAGCTCCCGGGACAGGGCCCCACGGGCAGTACTTC.

Only a few counts were recorded for this clonotype. The chain joins TRBV28 to TRBJ2-7, with D possibly matching TRBD2 (5 bases). CDR3 length: 13 residues. The germline CDR1 and CDR2 sequences are MDHEN and SYDVKM. Deletions cut 7 bases from V and 2 bases from J, with 12 bases between. CDR3 protein: CASIEGPTYEQYF. In DNA form, the CDR3 reads TGTGCCAGCATCGAGGGTCCCACCTACGAGCAGTACTTC.

This clonotype came up many times. The J gene is TRBJ1-5, the V gene TRBV28; D uncertain. The CDR3 covers 15 residues. V was pared by 5 bases and J by 1 base, with 12 bases between. CDR1 and CDR2 from the germline V gene are MDHEN and SYDVKM. The CDR3 nucleotides read TGTGCCAGCAGTGCCGACCTGAACAGCAATCAGCCCCAGCATTTT. As protein: CASSADLNSNQPQHF.

This chain links TRBV4-1 with TRBJ1-3; D is unresolved. Germline V gene sequence: CDR1 MGHRA, CDR2 YSYEKL. The length of the CDR3 is 14 residues. The V and J ends lost 7 bases and 0 bases respectively, with 10 bases between them. Here the CDR3 reads CASKRGPSGNTIYF. In DNA form, the CDR3 reads TGCGCCAGCAAACGGGGTCCCTCTGGAAACACCATATATTTT.

The sample holds many counts of this clonotype. The chain recombines TRBV2 with TRBJ2-1; no firm D call. V lost 1 base and J lost 8, with 9 bases in between. The CDR3 extends over 13 amino acids. Germline V gene lookup returns CDR1 SNHLY and CDR2 FYNNEI. The CDR3: CASSEEPYDEQFF. The CDR3 nucleotides are TGTGCCAGCAGTGAAGAACCGTACGATGAGCAGTTCTTC.

Concerning this clonotype: This could be a read error, since a much larger clone is one nucleotide away. This chain links TRBV2 with TRBJ1-5; no clear D gene. Germline CDR1 is SNHLY and CDR2 is FYNNEI. The CDR3 has 13 amino acids. The V gene lost 7 bases and the J gene lost 0 bases, with 7 bases spanning the gap. The CDR3 DNA reads as TGTGCCAGCACCAGGAATAGCAATCAGCCCCAGCATTTT. Translating it yields CASTRNSNQPQHF. The full variable domain, its missing parts supplied by reference TRBV2 and TRBJ1-5, is EPEVTQTPSHQVTQMGQEVILRCVPISNHLYFYWYRQILGQKVEFLVSFYNNEISEKSEIFDDQFSVERPDGSNFTLKIRSTKLEDSAMYFCASTRNSNQPQHFGDGTRLSIL.

This clonotype was counted ten times or more. J is TRBJ2-5 and V is TRBV20-1; a possible D gene is TRBD2 (6 bases). V lost 3 bases to trimming and J lost 3 bases, with 20 bases between them. The CDR3 covers 16 residues. The germline gives CDR1 DFQATT, CDR2 SNEGSKA (reference sequence). The CDR3 spells CSASGGIGAQEETQYF. CDR3 DNA: TGCAGTGCTAGTGGGGGGATCGGAGCGCAAGAAGAGACCCAGTACTTC.

This clonotype has just a few counts. Given a much more abundant clone one base away, this may be a read error. The chain joins TRBV6-5 to TRBJ2-3; D possibly corresponds to TRBD1 (6 bases). Germline assignment: CDR1 MNHEY and CDR2 SVGAGI. Trimming stripped 4 bases from V and 4 bases from J, with 15 bases between. CDR3 length: 15 amino acids. CDR3 loop: CASSFTGSSADTQYF. The CDR3 nucleotides are TGTGCCAGCAGTTTTACAGGGTCCAGCGCAGATACGCAGTATTTT.

This clonotype came up once. A much larger clonotype is one base distant, so this may be a read error. The rearrangement joins TRBV12-3 or TRBV12-4 to TRBJ1-1; the D is unclear. This CDR3 comprises 11 residues. Deletions cut 3 bases from V and 6 bases from J, with 5 bases between. Here the CDR3 reads CASSLFAEAFF. DNA of the CDR3: TGTGCCAGCAGTTTGTTTGCTGAAGCTTTCTTT.

Many counts were recorded for this clonotype. The rearrangement joins TRBV20-1 to TRBJ2-2; D possibly uses TRBD1 or TRBD2 (5 bases each). The CDR3 extends over 13 amino acids. CDR1 DFQATT and CDR2 SNEGSKA come from the germline V gene (reference sequence). Between the trimmed V and J ends, which lost 5 bases and 4 bases, there was a span of 11 bases. The chain's CDR3 is CSAAERGTGELFF. DNA for the CDR3: TGCAGTGCTGCGGAGAGGGGCACCGGGGAGCTGTTTTTT.

Points on this clonotype: This sequence may be a read error, since a much larger clone differs from it by one base. The rearrangement uses TRBV20-1 and TRBJ2-3, with TRBD2 identical over 12 bases. CDR1 and CDR2 from the germline V gene are DFQATT and SNEGSKA (reference sequence). This CDR3 spans 17 amino acids. The CDR3: CGARDVLAGGPVDTQYF. CDR3 nucleotides: TGCGGTGCTAGAGATGTGCTAGCGGGAGGGCCCGTGGATACGCAGTATTTT.

Concerning this clonotype itself: Since a much larger clone is just one base distant, this may be a read error. The chain couples TRBV29-1 to TRBJ2-5; 7 positions match TRBD2. The germline CDR1 and CDR2 sequences are SQVTM and ANQGSEA. The CDR3 covers 13 residues. The CDR3 reads CSVCPGLEETQSF. Written as DNA, the CDR3 is TGCAGCGTTTGCCCTGGACTAGAAGAGACCCAGTCCTTC.

The genes are TRBV10-3 and TRBJ2-7; 7 bases align to TRBD1. The germline V gene encodes CDR1 ENHRY and CDR2 SYGVKD. V was pared by 5 bases and J by 2 bases, with 12 bases of the junction left unmatched. The CDR3 contains 16 residues. CDR3 protein: CAISRPSGTETYEQYF. The CDR3 coding sequence is TGTGCCATCAGTCGACCTTCCGGGACAGAGACCTACGAGCAGTACTTC.

This clonotype appeared many times. This chain links TRBV6-1 with TRBJ1-3; D is uncertain. The CDR3 has 14 residues. The V end was cut by 2 bases, the J end by 2 bases, with 7 bases between. The germline V gene encodes CDR1 MNHNS and CDR2 SASEGT. CDR3 bases: TGTGCCAGCAGTGAATTGGGTGCTGGAAACACCATATATTTT. Encoded protein: CASSELGAGNTIYF.

This chain links TRBV6-2 or TRBV6-3 with TRBJ2-2; D uncertain. Germline CDR1 MNHEY, CDR2 SVGEGT. The CDR3 is made up of 18 amino acids. The germline V and J ends were trimmed by 2 bases and 6 bases, with 22 bases remaining between them. CDR3 DNA: TGTGCCAGCAGTTACGTGGGTGGAATACAAGTTGGACCCGGGGAGCTGTTTTTT. Protein: CASSYVGGIQVGPGELFF.